What follows are 23 T cell receptor beta chains derived from one specimen sequenced in a study of cytomegalovirus exposure and HLA in healthy donors. PCR was performed using 60 Vbeta and 13 Jbeta primers. The table came from immunoSEQ multiplex PCR; TCRdb's copy has only in-frame clones and leaves some out. Among about 150,000 clones listed, about four fifths were seen once. The sequenced sample was PBMCs. The receptors here all came from a man aged 45-60 years in good health and CMV-seropositive.

The chain carries TRBV25-1 and TRBJ2-1; D gene uncertain. V was shortened by 0 bases and J by 5 bases, with 11 bases between the two germline ends. CDR3 size: 15 residues. CDR1 and CDR2 from the germline V gene are MGHDK and SYGVNS. CDR3 sequence: CASSEYFSLNNEQFF. CDR3 coding DNA: TGTGCCAGCAGTGAATATTTTTCACTTAACAATGAGCAGTTCTTC.

The chain couples TRBV30 to TRBJ2-3; D is uncertain. V lost 1 base and J lost 7, with 6 bases in between. Germline CDR1 is GTSNPN and CDR2 is SVGIG (reference sequence). This CDR3 is 11 amino acids long. CDR3 nucleotides: TGTGCCTGGAGTGCCCTTAATACGCAGTATTTT. This gives the protein CAWSALNTQYF.

The genes are TRBV10-3 and TRBJ2-5; D is possibly TRBD2 (5 bases). The CDR3 has 13 residues. Trimming removed 3 bases at V and 3 bases at J, with 8 bases between. Germline V gene sequence: CDR1 ENHRY, CDR2 SYGVKD. Written as DNA, the CDR3 is TGTGCCATCAGTGATGGGGAGAAAGAGACCCAGTACTTC. It translates to CAISDGEKETQYF.

The chain couples TRBV5-8 to TRBJ1-2, with D unclear. This CDR3 spans 13 amino acids. Trimming pared 3 bases from V and 8 bases from J, leaving 14 bases between. Germline lookup yields CDR1 SGHTS and CDR2 YDEGEE. CDR3 protein: CASSSRRTGGYTF. The DNA for the CDR3 is TGTGCCAGCAGCTCCCGGCGGACTGGCGGCTACACCTTC.

The J gene is TRBJ2-7, the V gene TRBV7-6; TRBD2 agrees at 10 bases. The germline V gene encodes CDR1 SGHVS and CDR2 FNYEAQ. The CDR3 contains 14 residues. V lost 5 bases to trimming and J lost 6 bases; unmatched junction nucleotides: 7. CDR3 nucleotide sequence: TGTGCCAGCAGCCTTCCTAGCGGGGGCTTCGAGCAGTACTTC. It encodes CASSLPSGGFEQYF.

This clone occurred a few times. The chain combines TRBV5-4 with TRBJ1-1, with 10 positions matching TRBD1. The CDR3 runs to 14 residues. Germline-derived CDR1 and CDR2 are SGHNT and YYREEE (reference sequence). The V segment lost 5 bases and the J segment 1 base; nucleotides outside the gene matches: 2. As DNA, the CDR3 is TGTGCCAGCAGAAGACAGGGGGCGAACACTGAAGCTTTCTTT. Translating it yields CASRRQGANTEAFF.

This clone appeared a single time. The genes are TRBV27 and TRBJ2-7, with 8 bases fitting TRBD1. This CDR3 has 13 residues. The V gene's germline CDR1 is MNHEY and CDR2 SMNVEV (reference sequence). V was clipped by 5 bases and J by 4 bases; unmatched bases: 4. As DNA, the CDR3 is TGTGCCAGCAGTCCGAGGACAGGGTACGAGCAGTACTTC. Translated, it gives CASSPRTGYEQYF.

The table lists this clone with a count of one. The chain couples TRBV27 to TRBJ2-5; 9 bases line up with TRBD1. The DNA end favors TRBJ2-7, so the J call may be wrong. The germline V gene has CDR1 MNHEY and CDR2 SMNVEV (reference sequence). The CDR3 consists of 15 residues. CDR3 nucleotide sequence: TGTGCCAGCAGTTTCGGGGACAGGGTCTCCTACGAGCAGTACTTC. Translation gives CASSFGDRVSYEQYF.

The rearrangement joins TRBV28 to TRBJ2-2; tentatively, D is TRBD2 (6 bases). The CDR3 length is 13 residues. V dropped 10 bases and J dropped 1 base, with 10 bases sitting between them. CDR1 MDHEN and CDR2 SYDVKM come from the germline V gene. CDR3 nucleotide sequence: TGTGCCACCGCGGGACTGAACACCGGGGAGCTGTTTTTT. As protein: CATAGLNTGELFF.

Note on this clone: One end of the junction varies from germline; a read error may be responsible. The chain is built from TRBV6-1 and TRBJ1-6; D is perhaps TRBD1 (6 bases). The germline V gene encodes CDR1 MNHNS and CDR2 SASEGT. This CDR3 contains 13 residues. The CDR3 region is CASRLAGDSPLHF. Here the CDR3 DNA reads TGTGCCAGCAGGCTAGCAGGGGATTCCCCCCTCCACTTT.

This sequence joins TRBV18 and TRBJ2-1; D possibly corresponds to TRBD2 (6 bases). The germline V gene has CDR1 KGHSH and CDR2 LQKENI. V was pared by 6 bases and J by 5 bases, with 14 bases between. There are 14 residues in the CDR3. The CDR3 coding sequence is TGTGCCAGCTCCGGCGGGACCGTCCACAATGAGCAGTTCTTC. Translation: CASSGGTVHNEQFF.

The genes are TRBV27 and TRBJ2-1, with D perhaps matching TRBD2 (6 bases). The CDR3 loop spans 16 amino acids. Germline assignment: CDR1 MNHEY and CDR2 SMNVEV (reference sequence). Trimming stripped 7 bases from V and 5 bases from J, with 21 bases between. The DNA for the CDR3 is TGTGCCAGCACCCTTAATCGACTAGTCGGGAACAATGAGCAGTTCTTC. This sequence encodes CASTLNRLVGNNEQFF.

This clone appeared once. In nucleotides, the CDR3 is TGTGCCAGCAGTTTAACTGGGACAGCCTCAGGCACTGAAGCTTTCTTT. Its protein product is CASSLTGTASGTEAFF. This chain connects TRBV28 to TRBJ1-1; 7 bases map to TRBD1. CDR1 and CDR2 from the germline V gene are MDHEN and SYDVKM. The CDR3 contains 16 residues. Unmatched junction bases numbered 10, after V lost 2 bases and J lost 4 bases.

This chain connects TRBV5-1 to TRBJ1-5; D is ambiguous. Germline CDR1 SGHRS, CDR2 YFSETQ. V was cut by 6 bases and J by 3 bases, with 16 bases left in between. This CDR3 region has 15 residues. CDR3 sequence reads: CASTPSHILNQPQHF. For the CDR3, the DNA is TGCGCCAGCACCCCCTCACATATCCTCAATCAGCCCCAGCATTTT.

V usage is TRBV18 and J usage is TRBJ2-1; 9 bases match TRBD2. V lost 4 bases to trimming and J lost 4 bases; unmatched junction nucleotides: 5. The CDR3 extends over 15 amino acids. From germline, CDR1 is KGHSH and CDR2 LQKENI. The CDR3 DNA is TGTGCCAGCTCACGAGGGACTAGCTCATACAATGAGCAGTTCTTC. This encodes CASSRGTSSYNEQFF.

The CDR3 nucleotides are TGTGCCAGCAGCGCGGGATACGAGCAGTACTTC. This sequence encodes CASSAGYEQYF. The chain combines TRBV2 with TRBJ2-7; D is perhaps TRBD2 (6 bases). This CDR3 spans 11 amino acids. The germline V gene has CDR1 SNHLY and CDR2 FYNNEI. The V gene lost 6 bases and the J gene lost 4 bases, with 7 bases spanning the gap. Looking up the rest from reference TRBV2 and TRBJ2-7 gives the full variable domain: EPEVTQTPSHQVTQMGQEVILRCVPISNHLYFYWYRQILGQKVEFLVSFYNNEISEKSEIFDDQFSVERPDGSNFTLKIRSTKLEDSAMYFCASSAGYEQYFGPGTRLTVT.

This clone was found once. Other DNA sequences in this specimen translate into the identical CDR3. The chain combines TRBV5-1 with TRBJ1-5; the match to TRBD1 covers 7 bases. CDR3 length: 14 residues. V trimming: 4 bases; J trimming: 2 bases; junction bases outside the gene matches: 3. Germline V gene sequence: CDR1 SGHRS, CDR2 YFSETQ. CDR3 loop: CASSPDRGNQPQHF. The CDR3 DNA reads as TGCGCCAGCAGCCCTGACAGGGGCAATCAGCCCCAGCATTTT.

The chain couples TRBV13 to TRBJ2-1; 13 bases line up with TRBD2. The CDR3 is 17 amino acids. J gave up 0 bases and V 4 bases, and 3 bases lay outside the gene matches. Germline CDR1 and CDR2: PRHDT and FYEKMQ (reference sequence). CDR3 protein: CASSSRTSGSSYNEQFF. CDR3 in DNA: TGTGCCAGCAGCTCCCGGACTAGCGGGAGCTCCTACAATGAGCAGTTCTTC.

This clone was detected a few times. The chain uses TRBV28 and TRBJ2-7, with 9 bases matching TRBD2. The CDR3 loop spans 15 amino acids. With 3 bases clipped from V and 5 bases from J, the junction kept 8 bases outside the gene matches. Germline V CDR1 and CDR2: MDHEN, SYDVKM. CDR3 amino acids: CASSFWVAGANEQYF. The CDR3 nucleotides are TGTGCCAGCAGTTTCTGGGTAGCGGGAGCCAACGAGCAGTACTTC. Looking up the rest from reference TRBV28 and TRBJ2-7 gives the full variable domain: DVKVTQSSRYLVKRTGEKVFLECVQDMDHENMFWYRQDPGLGLRLIYFSYDVKMKEKGDIPEGYSVSREKKERFSLILESASTNQTSMYLCASSFWVAGANEQYFGPGTRLTVT.

The chain links TRBV7-3 to TRBJ1-6, with D unclear. The V and J ends lost 1 base and 7 bases respectively, with 11 bases between them. Germline V gene lookup returns CDR1 SGHTA and CDR2 FQGTGA. The CDR3 length is 15 residues. CDR3 amino acids: CASSLNAGVNSPLHF. The DNA of the CDR3 is TGTGCCAGCAGCTTAAATGCAGGTGTCAATTCACCCCTCCACTTT.

In its sample, this clone was seen a few times. The CDR3 sequence is CASSPSSSANTGELFF. The DNA for the CDR3 is TGCGCCAGCAGCCCCTCTAGCAGCGCGAACACCGGGGAGCTGTTTTTT. The V gene is TRBV4-1, the J gene TRBJ2-2; D is perhaps TRBD2 (5 bases). The CDR3 has 16 amino acids. Trimming took off 4 bases at V and 0 bases at J, with 12 bases between the two ends. The germline V gene encodes CDR1 MGHRA and CDR2 YSYEKL.

The V and J genes are TRBV30 and TRBJ2-5, with D possibly TRBD1 on 5 matching bases. The DNA end lines up better with TRBJ2-7; the J call may be wrong. CDR3 length: 13 amino acids. The germline V gene encodes CDR1 GTSNPN and CDR2 SVGIG (reference sequence). CDR3 bases: TGTGCCTGGAGTTTGCAGGGTGGCTACGAGCAGTACTTC. As protein: CAWSLQGGYEQYF.

This clone was found once. The genes are TRBV5-1 and TRBJ2-5; 9 nucleotides match TRBD1. Trimming at V came to 4 bases and at J to 2 bases, leaving 6 bases not matched to a gene. This CDR3 is 15 amino acids long. Germline values: CDR1 SGHRS, CDR2 YFSETQ. This chain's CDR3 is CASSGGQGSQETQYF. The CDR3 nucleotides are TGCGCCAGCAGCGGAGGACAGGGGTCACAAGAGACCCAGTACTTC.